The clone carrying this T cell receptor beta chain was counted only a few times. Its antigen remains unknown. The entry originates in a study of blood T cells in healthy people across ages. Study findings and constraints: Compared with aged donors, long-lived donors showed fewer expanded clones, suggesting selection. Strong correlation was found linking TCR beta diversity to naive T cell percentage.

The CDR3 has 14 amino acids. V shed 6 bases, J shed 3 bases, and the junction held 6 bases outside the gene matches. Alongside a J-beta primer mix, a sample-barcoded 5' primer served in a second PCR lasting roughly 6 to 12 cycles. TCRdb itself ran the 5' RACE reads through MiXCR, one entry per CDR3 protein. This table holds roughly 680,000 distinct CDR3 sequences, approximately 50% found once. The rearrangement links TRBV12-3 or TRBV12-4 to TRBJ1-2; TRBD1 matches 8 bases. This receptor was obtained from a woman in her sixties or seventies in good health. Sample: blood. The CDR3 DNA sequence: TGTGCCAGCAGGCCAGGGGGCGCGGACTATGGCTACACCTTC. Its protein product is CASRPGGADYGYTF.